The entry below gives a single T cell receptor (beta chain) sequence along with its context. The sample comes from a study of CD8 T cells in Susac syndrome. The CDR3 covers 14 residues. V was pared by 1 base and J by 7 bases, with 13 bases between. CDR1 and CDR2 from the germline V gene are SGHRS and YFSETQ. The authors reverse transcribed roughly 0.5 to 1 ug RNA with random hexamers. TCRdb passed the immunoSEQ multiplex PCR reads through MiXCR, listing each CDR3 protein once. The sample has 150,000 or so distinct CDR3 sequences, approximately 95% seen once. CD8+ and CD4+ blood T cells underwent TCR beta sequencing. Negative isolation was used for CD8+ and CD4+ T cells, and FACS enrichment was applied to TEMRA cells.

The specimen was CD4+ T cells from PBMCs. This rearrangement joins TRBV5-1 to TRBJ2-3; D not resolved. This clonotype was obtained from a human donor with Susac syndrome. In DNA form, the CDR3 reads TGCGCCAGCAGCTTGCCGGATGCGGTGAATACGCAGTATTTT. The encoded protein is CASSLPDAVNTQYF.